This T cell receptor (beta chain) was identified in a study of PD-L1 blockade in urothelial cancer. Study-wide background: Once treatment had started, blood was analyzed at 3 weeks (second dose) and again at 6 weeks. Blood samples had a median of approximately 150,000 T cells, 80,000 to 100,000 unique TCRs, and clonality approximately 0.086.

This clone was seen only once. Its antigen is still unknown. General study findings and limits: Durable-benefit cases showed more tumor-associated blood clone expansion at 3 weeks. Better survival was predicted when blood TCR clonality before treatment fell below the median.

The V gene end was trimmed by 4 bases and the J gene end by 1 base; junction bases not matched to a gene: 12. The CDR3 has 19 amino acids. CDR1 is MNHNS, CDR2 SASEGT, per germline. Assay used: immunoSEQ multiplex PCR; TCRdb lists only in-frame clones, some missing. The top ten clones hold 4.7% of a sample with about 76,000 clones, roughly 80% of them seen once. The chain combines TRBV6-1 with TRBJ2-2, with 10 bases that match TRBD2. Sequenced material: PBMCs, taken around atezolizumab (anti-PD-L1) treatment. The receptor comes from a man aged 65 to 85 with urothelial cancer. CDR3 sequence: CASSGIARLAGQNTGELFF. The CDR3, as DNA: TGTGCCAGCAGTGGAATCGCAAGACTAGCGGGCCAGAACACCGGGGAGCTGTTTTTT.